The entry below gives a single T cell receptor beta chain sequence along with its context. This receptor's antigen is unknown. Nothing much larger sits one base from this clone, and base qualities are not available. TCRbeta CDR3 regions were amplified from genomic DNA using the immunoSEQ Assay, a bias-controlled multiplex PCR. Per the source publication's procedure: Nucleated cell counts per sample were estimated from amplification of reference gene primers within the assay. To quantify the absolute abundance of each unique TCRbeta CDR3 rearrangement, sequence reads were collapsed and filtered. For each sample, productive Simpson clonality was calculated as the square root of Simpson's diversity index across productive rearrangements. In its TCRdb copy, this immuneACCESS table keeps in-frame sequences only and misses some clones. Where compared with another copy, unresolved V genes explain less than half of these, and the others have no known cause. V and J calls plus clone size are reproduced from that table; the DNA served to infer D and trimming. Present in this sample are around 260,000 clones, roughly 90% of which were seen just once. 0.9% to 1.2% of the sample rests with the top ten.

The sample belongs to a study of blood T cell repertoires in COVID-19 (TCRdb year 2020). Some background on the complete study: Samples covering the acute and convalescent phases of COVID-19 were provided by collaborators in the United States, Italy and Spain. The prospective study material was composed of cDNA or gDNA derived from T cells, B-cell-depleted T cells, or PBMCs. Deeply sampled blood TCRbeta repertoires from subjects exposed to, actively infected with, or recovered from COVID-19 were included in the dataset. A freely available public database, intended as a resource for researchers studying the immune response to SARS-CoV-2, is where the repertoires were released. The samples were drawn from two sources: the first 160 participants of the ongoing ImmuneRACE study, and over 1,000 subjects contributed by 6 global collaborators. A de-identified subject ID, COVID-19 status, age in years and sex were almost always included in the sample metadata. Where HLA class I and class II types were available, the types were taken from metadata supplied by the sample provider, not from assay-based typing.

Results the study describes overall, beyond this receptor: The quantity of clinical and demographic metadata differed by source and by participant and was supplied without curation.

Participants in the prospective study were enrolled through a virtual design, were aged about 18 to 100 years, and lived in roughly 26 United States geographic areas. In the prospective study, cohorts were assigned on the basis of participant-reported clinical history obtained from a screening survey and a study questionnaire. ImmuneRACE Cohort 3 recovered participants were defined by two consecutive negative NP/OP PCR tests, healthcare professional clearance, or symptom resolution. Each participant in the prospective study had whole blood, serum and a nasopharyngeal or oropharyngeal swab collected by mobile phlebotomists. Participants in the prospective study had the option to provide additional blood draws and questionnaires over a roughly two-month period. Blood samples from the prospective study were shipped frozen or at room temperature prior to DNA extraction. The TCR originated in a woman aged 30 to 39 who had recovered from COVID-19. The source material was PBMCs or T cells enriched from blood (not recorded which).

The CDR3 region: CASSVLSSGANVLTF. The sequence in DNA is TGTGCCAGTAGTGTACTGAGCTCTGGGGCCAACGTCCTGACTTTC. The sequence joins TRBV19 to TRBJ2-6; the D gene cannot be resolved reliably. The CDR3, cysteine through phenylalanine, is 15 amino acids long. The read is trimmed to its CDR3 DNA, 45 bases read in frame from base 1. For CDR1 and CDR2, the germline V gene (reference sequence) lists LNHDA and SQIVND. Between the V and J ends, shortened by 5 bases and 0 bases respectively, the junction contains 8 bases. The CDR3 plus the reference TRBV19 and TRBJ2-6 genes for the other parts give the full variable domain: DGGITQSPKYLFRKEGQNVTLSCEQNLNHDAMYWYRQDPGQGLRLIYYSQIVNDFQKGDIAEGYSVSREKKESFPLTVTSAQKNPTAFYLCASSVLSSGANVLTFGAGSRLTVL.